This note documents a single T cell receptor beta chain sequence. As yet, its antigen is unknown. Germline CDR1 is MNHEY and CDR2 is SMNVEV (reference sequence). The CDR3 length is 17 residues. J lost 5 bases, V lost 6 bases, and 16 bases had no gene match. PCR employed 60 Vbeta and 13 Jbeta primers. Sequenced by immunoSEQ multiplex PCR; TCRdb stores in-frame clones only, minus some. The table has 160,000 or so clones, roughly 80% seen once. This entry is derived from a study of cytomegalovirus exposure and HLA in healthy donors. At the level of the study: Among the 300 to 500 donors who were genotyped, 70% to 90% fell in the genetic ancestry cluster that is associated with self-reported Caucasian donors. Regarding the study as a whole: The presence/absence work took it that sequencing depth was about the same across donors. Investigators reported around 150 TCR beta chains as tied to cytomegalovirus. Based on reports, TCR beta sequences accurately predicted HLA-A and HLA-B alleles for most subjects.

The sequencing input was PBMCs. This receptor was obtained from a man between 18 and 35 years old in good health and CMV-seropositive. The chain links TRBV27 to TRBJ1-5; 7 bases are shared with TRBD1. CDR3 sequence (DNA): TGTGCCAGCAGCATACGGTGGGACAGCCCGTCGGATCAGCCCCAGCATTTT. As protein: CASSIRWDSPSDQPQHF.